This T cell receptor beta chain appears in the sequencing data of a study of beta chain features in type 1 diabetes (dated by TCRdb to 2016 to 2019). With respect to the entire study: Patients and healthy donors did not differ in mean age, gender distribution, total cell number or subset yield. In the study, recently diagnosed type 1 diabetes patients and matched healthy donors were compared on the TCRB repertoires of their sorted circulating CD4+ T cell subsets. A total of under 140,000,000 sorted cells were examined across all samples, and the number of cells per subset was strongly correlated with RNA yield. Whereas all 30 or so donors provided naive and central memory subsets, regulatory and stem cell-like memory subsets were isolated from just 8 patients and roughly 8 healthy donors. What the work shows at the level of the full study, not this receptor alone: Fewer insertions and more nucleotide deletions at VDJ recombination sites were observed in patients with type 1 diabetes, implying thymic rearrangement abnormalities. Naive, central memory and regulatory TCRB repertoires appeared to be more similar among patients than among healthy donors. Shorter templates might be favored by PCR, yet because patient and control samples were amplified and corrected together, any such skew would affect both groups equally. Because cDNA was sequenced instead of genomic DNA, highly expressing activated cells could be over-represented, though the groups showed no difference in activation or CD3 levels. In all four CD4+ subsets, TCRB CDR3 length was moderately but significantly shorter in type 1 diabetes patients. Only small numbers of individuals were included in the HLA sub-analyses, which left unresolved whether HLA type had any influence on TCRB rearrangement.

Each donor gave one peripheral blood draw, averaging roughly 0.11 L, which was collected into heparinised tubes. Using a panel that included CD45RO, CCR7, CD25, CD127, CD95 and CD27, naive, central memory, regulatory and stem cell-like memory CD4+ T cells were sorted on a BD FACSAria II. Purity was above 98% for every sorted population. PBMCs were isolated right away by Lymphoprep density gradient centrifugation and were stained directly, without culture. So that batch effects would be minimized, each experiment stained and sorted samples in pairs, pairing one healthy donor with one patient. Including cysteine and phenylalanine, the CDR3 has 12 amino acids. Kept here is only the CDR3 DNA, which spans 36 bases and is read in frame from base 1. V lost 4 bases and J lost 4 bases, and the count of bases not matched to a germline gene is 0. From the germline V gene, CDR1 is SGHAT and CDR2 is FQNNGV. The High Capacity cDNA Reverse Transcription Kit was used to reverse transcribe all of the isolated RNA, meaning that expressed TCRB transcripts were what got sequenced. Deep immunoSEQ sequencing was performed on naive, central memory and regulatory T cell samples, with an average of around 3.5 million total reads per sample. Sorted cells were lysed in RLT buffer, and RNA was extracted using DNase-treated RNeasy Micro or Mini kits according to cell number. Each cell subset was processed separately to prevent cross-contamination, with patient and healthy donor samples processed together. TCRB sequences were amplified from cDNA with the immunoSEQ multiplex PCR, producing 87-bp fragments spanning the CDR3 region. Sequencing of the amplicons was done on the Illumina HiSeq platform. As for the original processing: Synthetic template baselines were used to correct PCR bias computationally, reads within Hamming distance 2 were collapsed, and singletons that could not be merged were discarded. Reads were aligned against IMGT so that V, D and J genes, CDR3 length and insertions or deletions at six rearrangement sites could be assigned. Within each subset, clonotype counts were normalized to sorted cell number, and only after that were true diversity and Gini coefficients computed with the tcR R package. Repertoire sharing was quantified using the overlap coefficient calculated on TCRB nucleotide sequences. Out-of-frame TCRB sequences from naive cells were analyzed as a proxy for the pre-selection repertoire. This is the immuneACCESS table as TCRdb keeps it, with only in-frame sequences that have V and J called. A part of the clones is gone; compared with another copy, unresolved V genes explain less than half, and the rest is unexplained. V, J and clone size derive from that table, while D and trimming were established from the DNA sequence. The sample includes roughly 500,000 clones, with approximately 28% observed a single time. The ten largest clones capture almost 0.065% of the sample.

As concerns this clone: It lacks a known antigen. Within one base of it there is no much larger clone, and no base qualities were kept.

The sequenced material came from naive CD4+ T cells from blood. Interpreted using the paper, the cell subset or site label stands for: true naive CD4+ T cells. This receptor chain uses TRBV11-2 and TRBJ1-2, with 7 central nucleotides matching TRBD1. The sequence was collected from a man in his late teens or twenties in good health. CDR3 protein: CASSWDSYGYTF. The sequenced DNA is TGTGCCAGCAGCTGGGACAGCTATGGCTACACCTTC. Joined to the reference TRBV11-2 and TRBJ1-2 proteins, this CDR3 gives the full variable domain: EAGVAQSPRYKIIEKRQSVAFWCNPISGHATLYWYQQILGQGPKLLIQFQNNGVVDDSQLPKDRFSAERLKGVDSTLKIQPAKLEDSAVYLCASSWDSYGYTFGSGTRLTVV.